These 13 T cell receptor beta chains were all obtained from the same sample, sequenced in a study of blood T cell repertoires in COVID-19. Measured with immunoSEQ multiplex PCR; TCRdb has only the in-frame clones, and not every one. The repertoire holds about 370,000 clones, with more than 85% as singletons. The sequenced sample consisted of PBMCs or T cells enriched from blood (not recorded which). The receptors come from a woman in her 40s who had been exposed to COVID-19.

The rearrangement joins TRBV27 to TRBJ1-5; D is possibly TRBD1 (6 bases). The CDR3 runs 18 residues. In germline, CDR1 is MNHEY, CDR2 SMNVEV (reference sequence). Trimming left V 8 bases short and J 1 base short, with 24 bases between. The CDR3 spells CASRASGGGGWSNQPQHF. DNA for the CDR3: TGTGCCAGCCGGGCCTCTGGGGGGGGCGGGTGGAGCAATCAGCCCCAGCATTTT.

V usage is TRBV6-5 and J usage is TRBJ1-4; D is unresolved. The CDR3 sequence is 13 residues long. Germline CDR1 MNHEY, CDR2 SVGAGI. Trimming stripped 10 bases from V and 8 bases from J, with 17 bases between. In DNA, the CDR3 is TGTGCCACCTCTCCGGGTCCGGCGGAAAAACTGTTTTTT. Amino acid sequence: CATSPGPAEKLFF.

This clone was recorded once. The chain uses TRBV5-1 and TRBJ2-2; tentative D call: TRBD1 (6 bases). The V end was cut by 0 bases, the J end by 1 base, with 10 bases between. The CDR3 length is 16 residues. Germline CDR1 and CDR2: SGHRS and YFSETQ. The CDR3 DNA reads TGCGCCAGCAGCTTGGGAGGGACACGGAACACCGGGGAGCTGTTTTTT. Amino acid sequence: CASSLGGTRNTGELFF.

The rearrangement links TRBV4-3 to TRBJ2-1; TRBD1 matches 11 bases. This CDR3 spans 16 amino acids. Trimming took 6 bases from V and 6 from J; bases not matched to a gene: 10. Germline CDR1 is LGHNA and CDR2 is YSLEER. Here the CDR3 reads CASSRAGTGGGNEQFF. DNA for the CDR3: TGCGCCAGCAGTCGGGCCGGGACAGGGGGGGGCAATGAGCAGTTCTTC.

The V gene is TRBV6-5, the J gene TRBJ1-2; 7 nucleotides line up with TRBD1. The J segment lost 7 bases and the V segment lost 5 bases, leaving 10 bases of the junction unmatched. CDR3 size: 14 residues. Germline CDR1 reads MNHEY; CDR2 reads SVGAGI. In nucleotides, the CDR3 is TGTGCCAGCAGTCACCTCGACAGGGTGGCTGGCTACACCTTC. This codes for CASSHLDRVAGYTF.

The J gene is TRBJ1-6, the V gene TRBV5-1, with 7 bases aligning to TRBD1. Per germline, CDR1 SGHRS and CDR2 YFSETQ. Trimming took 0 bases from V and 7 from J; bases not matched to a gene: 7. The CDR3 extends over 16 amino acids. CDR3 region: CASSLEEGRGNSPLHF. In DNA, the CDR3 is TGCGCCAGCAGCTTGGAAGAGGGCAGGGGGAATTCACCCCTCCACTTT.

The chain employs TRBV5-5 and TRBJ2-1; TRBD2 aligns across 8 bases. The V segment lost 1 base and the J segment 10 bases; nucleotides outside the gene matches: 7. The CDR3 totals 14 residues. The germline V gene encodes CDR1 SGHKS and CDR2 YYEKEE (reference sequence). The CDR3 region is CASSLPGGAEEQFF. The CDR3, as DNA: TGTGCCAGCAGCTTGCCGGGGGGGGCCGAGGAGCAGTTCTTC.

The chain has TRBV30 and TRBJ2-3; 11 bases match TRBD1. The junction had 7 bases not matched to a gene; V was cut back by 7 bases and J by 1 base. Germline V gives CDR1 GTSNPN, CDR2 SVGIG (reference sequence). This CDR3 contains 15 residues. As DNA, the CDR3 is TGTGCCTTCGGTAGGACAGGGGGCGGCACAGATACGCAGTATTTT. The encoded protein is CAFGRTGGGTDTQYF.

The chain uses TRBV4-3 and TRBJ2-5; a possible D gene is TRBD1 (6 bases). Germline-derived CDR1 and CDR2 are LGHNA and YSLEER. There are 13 residues in the CDR3. V lost 5 bases and J 2 bases, leaving 9 bases between the germline ends. In DNA form, the CDR3 reads TGCGCCAGCAGCTCAGACAGGCAAGAGACCCAGTACTTC. Amino acid sequence: CASSSDRQETQYF.

This clone was counted a single time. Other DNA sequences in this sample translate to the same CDR3. J is TRBJ1-6 and V is TRBV9; TRBD1 agrees at 7 bases. The CDR3 loop spans 14 amino acids. Germline assignment: CDR1 SGDLS and CDR2 YYNGEE. Trimming at V came to 4 bases and at J to 7 bases, leaving 5 bases not matched to a gene. CDR3 bases: TGTGCCAGCAGCCCGAGACAGGGCAATTCACCCCTCCACTTT. Protein sequence: CASSPRQGNSPLHF.

V is TRBV7-2 and J is TRBJ2-3, with 9 bases aligning to TRBD2. The V and J ends lost 1 base and 8 bases, in that order; junction bases with no gene match: 13. The germline gives CDR1 SGHTA, CDR2 FQGNSA. The CDR3 length is 17 residues. The CDR3 here is CASSLEIAGVEQGTQYF. In DNA form, the CDR3 reads TGTGCCAGCAGCTTAGAAATAGCGGGAGTCGAGCAGGGTACGCAGTATTTT. Looking up the rest from reference TRBV7-2 and TRBJ2-3 gives the full variable domain: GAGVSQSPSNKVTEKGKDVELRCDPISGHTALYWYRQSLGQGLEFLIYFQGNSAPDKSGLPSDRFSAERTGGSVSTLTIQRTQQEDSAVYLCASSLEIAGVEQGTQYFGPGTRLTVL.

The chain carries TRBV9 and TRBJ2-2; no clear D. Germline CDR1 SGDLS, CDR2 YYNGEE. This CDR3 region has 14 residues. Trimming took off 4 bases at V and 5 bases at J, with 12 bases between the two ends. The CDR3 loop reads CASSPGTFTGELFF. Here the CDR3 DNA reads TGTGCCAGCAGCCCTGGCACCTTTACCGGGGAGCTGTTTTTT.

This chain links TRBV9 with TRBJ1-1, with 8 bases lining up with TRBD1. Germline CDR1 SGDLS, CDR2 YYNGEE. Losses at the gene ends were 4 bases for V and 8 bases for J; bases not matched to a gene: 7. The length of the CDR3 is 13 residues. The CDR3 nucleotides read TGTGCCAGCAGCTCGAGGACAGGGACCGAAGCTTTCTTT. It encodes CASSSRTGTEAFF.